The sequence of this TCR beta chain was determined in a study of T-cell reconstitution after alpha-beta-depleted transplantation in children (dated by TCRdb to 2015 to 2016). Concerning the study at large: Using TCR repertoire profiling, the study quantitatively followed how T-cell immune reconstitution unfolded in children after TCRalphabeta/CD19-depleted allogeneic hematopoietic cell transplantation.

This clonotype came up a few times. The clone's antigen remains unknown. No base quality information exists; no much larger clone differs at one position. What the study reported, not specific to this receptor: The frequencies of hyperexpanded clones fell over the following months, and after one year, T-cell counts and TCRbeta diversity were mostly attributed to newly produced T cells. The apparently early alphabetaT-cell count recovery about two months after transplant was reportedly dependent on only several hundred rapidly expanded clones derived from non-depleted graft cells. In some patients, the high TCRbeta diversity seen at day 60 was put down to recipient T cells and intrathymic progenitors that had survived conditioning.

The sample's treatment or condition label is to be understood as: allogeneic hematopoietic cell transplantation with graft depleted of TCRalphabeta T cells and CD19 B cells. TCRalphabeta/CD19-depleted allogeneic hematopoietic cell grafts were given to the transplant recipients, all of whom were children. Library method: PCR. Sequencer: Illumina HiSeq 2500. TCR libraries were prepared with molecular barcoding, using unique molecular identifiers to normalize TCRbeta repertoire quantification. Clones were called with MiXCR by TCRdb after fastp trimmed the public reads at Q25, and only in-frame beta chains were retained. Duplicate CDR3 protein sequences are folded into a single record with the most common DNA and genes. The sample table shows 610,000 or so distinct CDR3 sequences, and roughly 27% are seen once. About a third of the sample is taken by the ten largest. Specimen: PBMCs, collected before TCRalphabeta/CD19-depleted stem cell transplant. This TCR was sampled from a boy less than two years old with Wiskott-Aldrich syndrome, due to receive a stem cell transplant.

The DNA reads TGCGCCAGCAGCTTGTTGGGGTTGGACAATGAGCAGTTCTTC. It specifies CASSLLGLDNEQFF. The rearranged segments are TRBV5-1 and TRBJ2-1; the D gene is unclear. Inclusive of the bounding cysteine and phenylalanine, the CDR3 is 14 residues long. The CDR3 DNA has 42 bases and is translated from base 1. V sheds 1 base and J sheds 5 bases, leaving 10 bases between their ends. Per the germline V gene, SGHRS is the CDR1 and YFSETQ is the CDR2. Beyond the CDR3, the reference TRBV5-1 and TRBJ2-1 genes provide the residues; the full variable domain reads: KAGVTQTPRYLIKTRGQQVTLSCSPISGHRSVSWYQQTPGQGLQFLFEYFSETQRNKGNFPGRFSGRQFSNSRSEMNVSTLELGDSALYLCASSLLGLDNEQFFGPGTRLTVL.